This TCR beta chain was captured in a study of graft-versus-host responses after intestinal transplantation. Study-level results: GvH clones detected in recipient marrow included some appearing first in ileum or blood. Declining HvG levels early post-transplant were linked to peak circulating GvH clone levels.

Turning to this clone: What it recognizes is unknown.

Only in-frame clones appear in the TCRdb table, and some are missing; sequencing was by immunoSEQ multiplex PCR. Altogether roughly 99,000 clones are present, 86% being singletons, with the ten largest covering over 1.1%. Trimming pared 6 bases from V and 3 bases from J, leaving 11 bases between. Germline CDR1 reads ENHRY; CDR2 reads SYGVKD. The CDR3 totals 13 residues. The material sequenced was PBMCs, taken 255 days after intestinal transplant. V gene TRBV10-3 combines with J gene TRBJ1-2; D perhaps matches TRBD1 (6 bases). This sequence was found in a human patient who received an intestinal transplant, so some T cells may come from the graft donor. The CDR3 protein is CAISLQGDYGYTF. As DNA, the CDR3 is TGTGCCATCAGCTTACAGGGAGACTATGGCTACACCTTC.